This note documents a single T cell receptor beta chain sequence. What it binds is unknown. The entry originates in a study of regulatory T cells in long-lasting Graves disease. Study at large: Persistence in Graves' disease required over 5 years of antithyroid drugs plus positive TSH receptor antibodies. The study, taken as a whole, reports: Among persistent patients, a larger number of public clonotypes were shared (about 2,700) than among newly diagnosed patients (more than 850).

Building the TCR beta libraries relied on iRepertoire HTBI primers, and CDR3 regions underwent Arm-PCR. TCRdb reprocessed the multiplex PCR reads with MiXCR, giving one entry per CDR3 protein. The sample records under 450,000 distinct CDR3 sequences, roughly 24% being singletons. The time point denotes: persistent/refractory GD, antithyroid drugs over 5 years with positive TRAb. Isolated PBMC RNA provided the starting material for the TCR library. V shed 5 bases, J shed 1 base, and the junction held 8 bases outside the gene matches. The germline CDR1 and CDR2 sequences are WNHNN and SYGVQD (reference sequence). This CDR3 comprises 17 residues.

The TCR originated in a middle-aged woman with Graves disease. Sequenced material: peripheral blood mononuclear cells (PBMCs), taken when the disease was refractory, from a patient treated with antithyroid drugs. The gene calls are TRBV10-1 and TRBJ2-2; the match to TRBD1 covers 9 bases. The DNA for the CDR3 is TGCGCCAGCAGTCGTCACCGGGACAGGGTGAACACCGGGGAGCTGTTTTTT. Its translation: CASSRHRDRVNTGELFF.